One and the same sample provided the 23 T cell receptor beta chains below, sequenced in a study of T-cell reconstitution after alpha-beta-depleted transplantation in children. TCRbeta library preparation incorporated unique molecular identifiers. TCRdb analysed the PCR reads with MiXCR anew, one entry per CDR3 protein. The sample has over 150,000 distinct CDR3 sequences; approximately 6.3% are singletons. Material: PBMCs, obtained before TCRalphabeta/CD19-depleted stem cell transplant. The receptors here all came from a boy under 10 years old with acute lymphoblastic leukemia, due to receive a stem cell transplant.

The V call is TRBV5-1, the J call TRBJ2-5; D not resolved. CDR3 length equals 13 residues. CDR1 and CDR2 from the germline V gene are SGHRS and YFSETQ. V gave up 0 bases and J gave up 4 bases, with 7 bases separating them. The CDR3 loop reads CASSLDIRETQYF. The CDR3 DNA sequence: TGCGCCAGCAGCTTGGATATAAGAGAGACCCAGTACTTC.

This clonotype was found many times. CDR3 protein: CASSLERVRANYGYTF. CDR3 in DNA: TGTGCCAGCAGCTTAGAAAGGGTCAGGGCTAACTATGGCTACACCTTC. J is TRBJ1-2 and V is TRBV7-2; D is possibly TRBD1 (5 bases). The CDR3 has 16 amino acids. Trimming took off 1 base at V and 0 bases at J, with 12 bases between the two ends. Germline V gene lookup returns CDR1 SGHTA and CDR2 FQGNSA. Filled out from reference TRBV7-2 and TRBJ1-2, the complete variable domain reads GAGVSQSPSNKVTEKGKDVELRCDPISGHTALYWYRQSLGQGLEFLIYFQGNSAPDKSGLPSDRFSAERTGGSVSTLTIQRTQQEDSAVYLCASSLERVRANYGYTFGSGTRLTVV.

In its sample, this clonotype was seen many times. The rearrangement links TRBV10-3 to TRBJ1-1, with 7 positions matching TRBD1. Germline loops: CDR1 ENHRY, CDR2 SYGVKD. The length of the CDR3 is 16 residues. With V trimmed by 0 bases and J by 1 base, 5 bases remained unmatched. The CDR3 protein is CAISESMAGGNTEAFF. The DNA for the CDR3 is TGTGCCATCAGTGAGTCTATGGCAGGGGGGAACACTGAAGCTTTCTTT.

A few counts support this clonotype. The chain employs TRBV6-2 or TRBV6-3 and TRBJ1-5, with D unresolved. Trimming stripped 1 base from V and 7 bases from J, with 8 bases between. The CDR3 is 13 amino acids. The germline gives CDR1 MNHEY, CDR2 SVGEGT. CDR3 region: CASSYLSGQPQHF. Here the CDR3 DNA reads TGTGCCAGCAGTTACTTGAGTGGGCAGCCCCAGCATTTT.

At least ten counts were recorded for this clonotype. The chain is built from TRBV7-2 and TRBJ2-1; the D is unclear. The CDR3 is made up of 12 amino acids. V was pared by 5 bases and J by 9 bases, with 11 bases between. The germline V gene has CDR1 SGHTA and CDR2 FQGNSA. CDR3 loop: CASSQTWSEQFF. The CDR3 DNA sequence: TGTGCCAGCAGCCAAACTTGGAGTGAGCAGTTCTTC.

This clonotype was counted many times. The chain is built from TRBV5-1 and TRBJ2-3, with TRBD2 matching 11 bases. The V segment lost 7 bases and the J segment 3 bases; nucleotides outside the gene matches: 4. The V gene's germline CDR1 is SGHRS and CDR2 YFSETQ. CDR3 size: 14 residues. The DNA for the CDR3 is TGCGCCAGCTCGTGGACTAGCGGGACAGATACGCAGTATTTT. This codes for CASSWTSGTDTQYF.

This clonotype was detected many times. This sequence joins TRBV7-9 and TRBJ1-1; D gene unclear. With 3 bases removed from V and 6 bases from J, the gap between germline ends came to 11 bases. This CDR3 comprises 13 residues. Germline-derived CDR1 and CDR2 are SEHNR and FQNEAQ (reference sequence). The CDR3 region is CASSFASGSEAFF. For the CDR3, the DNA is TGTGCCAGCAGCTTCGCGTCCGGCTCTGAAGCTTTCTTT.

This clonotype was seen at least ten times. V is TRBV6-5 and J is TRBJ2-1; tentatively, D is TRBD2 (6 bases). The germline V and J ends were trimmed by 2 bases and 12 bases, with 20 bases remaining between them. This CDR3 has 15 residues. CDR1 is MNHEY and CDR2 is SVGAGI in the germline V gene. CDR3 in DNA: TGTGCCAGCAGTTACCGCCGGGGAGGAGGCGGGCGGCAGTTCTTC. This codes for CASSYRRGGGGRQFF.

This clonotype was recorded only once. The rearrangement joins TRBV3-1 to TRBJ2-1; D might be TRBD2 (6 bases). V lost 0 bases, J lost 10 bases, and 10 bases lay in between. Germline loops: CDR1 LGHDT, CDR2 YNNKEL (reference sequence). CDR3 length equals 13 residues. DNA of the CDR3: TGTGCCAGCAGCCAAGAATGGGGGAGGGAGCAGTTCTTC. Protein: CASSQEWGREQFF.

This clonotype is a singleton in its sample. A read error is possible here, since a much larger clone lies one base away. Lacking the conserved final phenylalanine or tryptophan, this CDR3 likely reflects a read error. V and J are TRBV29-1 and TRBJ1-2, with D tentatively TRBD1 (5 bases). From germline, CDR1 is SQVTM and CDR2 ANQGSEA. The CDR3 is 11 amino acids. The CDR3 sequence is CSTGTAYGYTI. For the CDR3, the DNA is TGCAGTACCGGGACGGCCTATGGCTACACCATC.

This clonotype was counted a few times. The chain combines TRBV7-8 with TRBJ2-2; 7 bases line up with TRBD1. The CDR3 is 17 amino acids. V trimming: 2 bases; J trimming: 1 base; junction bases outside the gene matches: 7. The germline V gene encodes CDR1 SGHVS and CDR2 FQNEAQ. CDR3 sequence (DNA): TGTGCCAGCAGCTTAACTCTTACAGGGGTGAACACCGGGGAGCTGTTTTTT. Its protein is CASSLTLTGVNTGELFF.

The sample holds many counts of this clonotype. The CDR3 loop is CASRLTSGNTGELFF. In DNA, the CDR3 is TGTGCCAGCAGACTGACTAGCGGGAACACCGGGGAGCTGTTTTTT. The chain is built from TRBV4-2 and TRBJ2-2; 9 bases match TRBD2. The germline V gene has CDR1 LGHNA and CDR2 YNFKEQ. CDR3 length equals 15 residues. With 6 bases clipped from V and 1 base from J, the junction kept 3 bases outside the gene matches.

This clonotype was recorded at least ten times. The V call is TRBV11-2, the J call TRBJ2-5, with 7 positions matching TRBD2. This CDR3 contains 13 residues. Germline values: CDR1 SGHAT, CDR2 FQNNGV. V lost 6 bases, J lost 5 bases, and 6 bases stayed unmatched. The CDR3 region has the DNA TGTGCCAGCAGACAAGCGGGAATTGAGACCCAGTACTTC. As protein: CASRQAGIETQYF.

In its sample, this clonotype was seen many times. The genes are TRBV5-1 and TRBJ2-7; 9 bases map to TRBD1. The germline gives CDR1 SGHRS, CDR2 YFSETQ. The CDR3 length is 15 residues. V dropped 2 bases and J dropped 5; count of bases not matched to a gene: 8. CDR3 amino acids: CASSLRGQGQHEQYF. CDR3 sequence (DNA): TGCGCCAGCAGCTTAAGGGGACAGGGTCAGCACGAGCAGTACTTC.

The J gene is TRBJ2-1, the V gene TRBV5-1; D is uncertain. Trimming took off 3 bases at V and 1 base at J, with 8 bases between the two ends. The CDR3 loop spans 14 amino acids. CDR1 is SGHRS and CDR2 is YFSETQ in the germline V gene. The CDR3: CASSSGQSYNEQFF. CDR3 bases: TGCGCCAGCAGCTCCGGGCAGTCCTACAATGAGCAGTTCTTC.

This clonotype was recorded many times. The CDR3: CASSLDSDYEQYF. Written as DNA, the CDR3 is TGTGCCAGCAGCTTAGACAGCGACTACGAGCAGTACTTC. The chain combines TRBV7-9 with TRBJ2-7; D gene uncertain. V was shortened by 1 base and J by 3 bases, with 7 bases between the two germline ends. The germline gives CDR1 SEHNR, CDR2 FQNEAQ (reference sequence). This CDR3 region has 13 residues.

This chain connects TRBV7-2 to TRBJ2-7; 12 bases are a match to TRBD2. Germline values: CDR1 SGHTA, CDR2 FQGNSA. The V and J ends lost 2 bases and 6 bases, in that order; junction bases with no gene match: 5. The CDR3 is made up of 15 amino acids. The CDR3 DNA reads as TGTGCCAGCAGCTTACTAGCGGGAGGGGGAGGCGAGCAGTACTTC. It encodes CASSLLAGGGGEQYF. The entire variable domain, with the rest obtained from reference TRBV7-2 and TRBJ2-7, is as follows: GAGVSQSPSNKVTEKGKDVELRCDPISGHTALYWYRQSLGQGLEFLIYFQGNSAPDKSGLPSDRFSAERTGGSVSTLTIQRTQQEDSAVYLCASSLLAGGGGEQYFGPGTRLTVT.

This clonotype has a count of ten or more. The chain has TRBV7-3 and TRBJ2-3; D is ambiguous. Germline V lookup: CDR1 SGHTA, CDR2 FQGTGA. The V gene lost 2 bases and the J gene lost 6 bases, with 12 bases spanning the gap. This CDR3 has 14 residues. The CDR3 DNA reads TGTGCCAGCAGCTTATCGCCGACTCGGGATACGCAGTATTTT. Amino acids: CASSLSPTRDTQYF.

This clonotype was seen ten or more times. The V gene is TRBV12-3 or TRBV12-4, the J gene TRBJ2-1; possible D gene TRBD1, 6 bases. The CDR3 sequence is 14 residues long. V was cut by 3 bases and J by 4 bases, with 10 bases left in between. The CDR3 sequence is CASSFGQLYNEQFF. The CDR3 DNA is TGTGCCAGCAGTTTCGGACAGTTATACAATGAGCAGTTCTTC.

This clonotype was seen more than once but under ten times. The genes are TRBV20-1 and TRBJ1-2; TRBD1 aligns across 8 bases. CDR3 size: 14 residues. Looked up from germline, CDR1 is DFQATT and CDR2 is SNEGSKA (reference sequence). The trim removed 5 bases at V and 2 bases at J, leaving 7 bases unmatched. CDR3 sequence: CSAQDRDDNYGYTF. For the CDR3, the DNA is TGCAGTGCTCAGGACAGGGACGACAACTATGGCTACACCTTC.

This rearrangement joins TRBV5-4 to TRBJ2-1; 9 positions match TRBD2. Losses at the gene ends were 4 bases for V and 10 bases for J; bases not matched to a gene: 30. Germline V CDR1 and CDR2: SGHNT, YYREEE (reference sequence). The CDR3 is 21 residues long. Here the CDR3 reads CASSLELGGRASEVPMGEQFF. CDR3 nucleotides: TGTGCCAGCAGCCTGGAGCTCGGCGGGAGGGCCTCGGAGGTTCCAATGGGGGAGCAGTTCTTC.

This clonotype was picked up many times. This rearrangement joins TRBV27 to TRBJ2-3; 8 nucleotides agree with TRBD2. The CDR3 extends over 16 amino acids. V lost 1 base to trimming and J lost 2 bases; unmatched junction nucleotides: 5. Germline loops: CDR1 MNHEY, CDR2 SMNVEV (reference sequence). The CDR3 DNA reads TGTGCCAGCAGTTTATTTCTGCGGGGGGACACAGATACGCAGTATTTT. This sequence encodes CASSLFLRGDTDTQYF.

This clonotype was found many times. The chain joins TRBV5-1 to TRBJ2-1, with 7 bases that match TRBD2. This CDR3 region has 15 residues. CDR1 and CDR2 from the germline V gene are SGHRS and YFSETQ. With 1 base clipped from V and 9 bases from J, the junction kept 10 bases outside the gene matches. This chain's CDR3 is CASSLLVPAGPEQFF. The CDR3 DNA follows: TGCGCCAGCAGCTTGTTAGTTCCAGCGGGACCTGAGCAGTTCTTC.